This T cell receptor (beta chain) derives from a study of cytomegalovirus exposure and HLA in healthy donors. Study at large: A later analysis reported the 100 to 150 validation repertoires used the same platform as the roughly 700 first-cohort repertoires.

Germline V CDR1 and CDR2: SEHNR, FQNEAQ (reference sequence). V lost 1 base, J lost 1 base, and 3 bases stayed unmatched. This CDR3 spans 18 amino acids. The donors were part of the validation cohort of 100 to 150 subjects. That cohort was separate from the first cohort, which comprised roughly 670 subjects. Regarding this clone: What it binds is not known.

Produced via immunoSEQ multiplex PCR; TCRdb's table is partial and in-frame only. The data contain roughly 63,000 clones, around 90% of them singletons. The study, taken as a whole, reports: Cytomegalovirus status, reportedly, was diagnosed with high specificity and sensitivity by the classifier. Specificity for CMV antigens was confirmed in vitro for a few of the CMV-associated chains.

The sequenced sample consisted of PBMCs. This chain links TRBV7-9 with TRBJ2-2; 13 positions agree with TRBD2. The TCR originated in a young woman in good health and CMV-seronegative. CDR3 coding DNA: TGTGCCAGCAGCTTAGGGACTAGCGGGAGCGTGAACACCGGGGAGCTGTTTTTT. As protein: CASSLGTSGSVNTGELFF. The variable domain in full, with the rest retrieved from reference TRBV7-9 and TRBJ2-2, is DTGVSQNPRHKITKRGQNVTFRCDPISEHNRLYWYRQTLGQGPEFLTYFQNEAQLEKSRLLSDRFSAERPKGSFSTLEIQRTEQGDSAMYLCASSLGTSGSVNTGELFFGEGSRLTVL.